These 23 T cell receptor beta chains originate from one sample sequenced in a study of sequential checkpoint blockade in melanoma. This sample's treatment: randomized to nivolumab then ipilimumab (arm A) or the reverse (arm B). TCRdb keeps only in-frame clones here, not all; method: immunoSEQ multiplex PCR. Here the sample spans under 40,000 clones, 80% to 90% being singletons. The source was CD8+ T cells sorted from blood (inferred from file names), collected from a patient given nivolumab and ipilimumab in sequence. Receptor source: a human donor with melanoma.

The V and J genes are TRBV28 and TRBJ2-7; 8 bases fit TRBD1. V was pared by 5 bases and J by 2 bases, with 5 bases of the junction left unmatched. Per germline, CDR1 MDHEN and CDR2 SYDVKM. The CDR3 is 14 amino acids. The CDR3 reads CASSPQGAAYEQYF. The CDR3 region has the DNA TGTGCCAGCAGTCCCCAGGGGGCTGCCTACGAGCAGTACTTC.

The rearrangement joins TRBV6-1 to TRBJ2-7; 9 bases line up with TRBD1. The germline V gene encodes CDR1 MNHNS and CDR2 SASEGT. The CDR3 is 15 amino acids. V shed 7 bases, J shed 3 bases, and the junction held 10 bases outside the gene matches. The CDR3 bases are TGTGCCAGCAATCCCCGGGACAGGGCAATCTACGAGCAGTACTTC. It encodes CASNPRDRAIYEQYF.

As regards this clone: This specimen includes other DNA sequences encoding the same CDR3. The chain combines TRBV5-4 with TRBJ2-2; D remains unclear. The V gene's germline CDR1 is SGHNT and CDR2 YYREEE (reference sequence). V was cut by 4 bases and J by 1 base, with 8 bases left in between. The CDR3 totals 14 residues. The CDR3: CASSGTQNTGELFF. For the CDR3, the DNA is TGTGCCAGCAGCGGCACACAGAACACCGGGGAGCTGTTTTTT.

The chain uses TRBV28 and TRBJ2-1; 10 bases agree with TRBD1. Germline V gene sequence: CDR1 MDHEN, CDR2 SYDVKM. With 5 bases clipped from V and 8 bases from J, the junction kept 12 bases outside the gene matches. The CDR3 spans 16 residues. CDR3 nucleotides: TGTGCCAGCAGTGCCTCCGGGACAGGGGCCCAACATGAGCAGTTCTTC. Translation: CASSASGTGAQHEQFF.

The J gene is TRBJ1-1, the V gene TRBV5-1; D gene ambiguous. V shed 2 bases and J shed 6 bases, with 11 bases lying between them. Per germline, CDR1 SGHRS and CDR2 YFSETQ. The CDR3 totals 13 residues. The CDR3 here is CASSFRLVAEAFF. Here the CDR3 DNA reads TGCGCCAGCAGCTTTCGGCTAGTAGCTGAAGCTTTCTTT.

This rearrangement joins TRBV30 to TRBJ2-7; D might be TRBD2 (6 bases). Germline V gene lookup returns CDR1 GTSNPN and CDR2 SVGIG (reference sequence). Trimming took off 2 bases at V and 1 base at J, with 9 bases between the two ends. The CDR3 spans 13 residues. CDR3 DNA: TGTGCCTGGAGTCATCGGGAGTCCTACGAGCAGTACTTC. Protein sequence: CAWSHRESYEQYF.

CDR3 DNA: TGTGCCAGCAGTTCCCGGACAGACGTACGAGACAATGAGCAGTTCTTC. As protein: CASSSRTDVRDNEQFF. The chain recombines TRBV27 with TRBJ2-1; the D gene is possibly TRBD1 (6 bases). V gave up 4 bases and J gave up 5 bases, with 18 bases separating them. The V gene's germline CDR1 is MNHEY and CDR2 SMNVEV (reference sequence). This CDR3 has 16 amino acids.

V usage is TRBV11-2 and J usage is TRBJ2-5; possible D gene TRBD1, 5 bases. Trimming shortened V by 5 bases and J by 4 bases, and 17 bases separated the two germline ends. This CDR3 region has 15 residues. Germline CDR1 and CDR2: SGHAT and FQNNGV. The CDR3 nucleotides are TGTGCCAGCAGCCCACCCCCAGGGAACCCAGAGACCCAGTACTTC. Residues: CASSPPPGNPETQYF.

This rearrangement joins TRBV2 to TRBJ2-2, with unresolved D. The CDR3 is 16 amino acids. CDR1 and CDR2 from the germline V gene are SNHLY and FYNNEI. V was shortened by 2 bases and J by 1 base, with 11 bases between the two germline ends. The CDR3 bases are TGTGCCAGCAGTGAACAGCCAGCGATGAACACCGGGGAGCTGTTTTTT. Protein sequence: CASSEQPAMNTGELFF. Using reference TRBV2 and TRBJ2-2 for the parts outside the CDR3, the full variable domain is EPEVTQTPSHQVTQMGQEVILRCVPISNHLYFYWYRQILGQKVEFLVSFYNNEISEKSEIFDDQFSVERPDGSNFTLKIRSTKLEDSAMYFCASSEQPAMNTGELFFGEGSRLTVL.

This clone was observed once. The CDR3 nucleotides are TGCGCCAGCAGCCGCCTACGAAGGGGCCAGTATGGCTACACCTTC. Amino acids: CASSRLRRGQYGYTF. The V and J genes are TRBV4-3 and TRBJ1-2, with D perhaps TRBD1 (5 bases). V was pared by 4 bases and J by 5 bases, with 17 bases between. Germline lookup yields CDR1 LGHNA and CDR2 YSLEER. The CDR3 covers 15 residues.

The V and J genes are TRBV5-1 and TRBJ1-2, with 9 nucleotides matching TRBD1. After removal of 3 bases from V and 3 bases from J, the junction contained 3 bases not matched to a gene. This CDR3 contains 14 residues. The V gene's germline CDR1 is SGHRS and CDR2 YFSETQ. Written as DNA, the CDR3 is TGCGCCAGCAGCTCCCGGACAGGGGACTATGGCTACACCTTC. It specifies CASSSRTGDYGYTF.

This clone appeared once. The V call is TRBV9, the J call TRBJ1-2; 7 positions agree with TRBD1. Per germline, CDR1 SGDLS and CDR2 YYNGEE. The CDR3 is made up of 13 amino acids. The junction had 3 bases not matched to a gene; V was cut back by 3 bases and J by 4 bases. This chain's CDR3 is CASSGDSSYGYTF. CDR3 nucleotides: TGTGCCAGCAGCGGGGACAGTTCCTATGGCTACACCTTC.

V usage is TRBV4-3 and J usage is TRBJ2-3, with 9 bases fitting TRBD2. Germline V CDR1 and CDR2: LGHNA, YSLEER. Trimming removed 0 bases from V and 12 bases from J; junction bases left unmatched: 25. The CDR3 sequence is 20 residues long. The CDR3 nucleotides are TGCGCCAGCAGCCAAGATACTCTCTTGGCTGGGACTAGCCACTTGAAATCACAGTATTTT. Translated, it gives CASSQDTLLAGTSHLKSQYF.

The rearrangement uses TRBV4-3 and TRBJ1-4; a weak D match, TRBD1 (5 bases). Germline CDR1 reads LGHNA; CDR2 reads YSLEER. V lost 0 bases and J lost 7, with 12 bases in between. CDR3 size: 15 residues. This CDR3 reads CASSQDTTVSEKLFF. CDR3 DNA: TGCGCCAGCAGCCAAGATACGACAGTTTCTGAAAAACTGTTTTTT.

The chain has TRBV5-4 and TRBJ1-1; 8 nucleotides match TRBD1. The CDR3 has 13 residues. J lost 6 bases, V lost 4 bases, and 5 bases had no gene match. Germline V gene data show CDR1 as SGHNT and CDR2 as YYREEE (reference sequence). The CDR3 is CASSPDRAPEAFF. CDR3 DNA: TGTGCCAGCAGCCCGGACAGGGCCCCTGAAGCTTTCTTT.

This clone was picked up one time. The chain combines TRBV9 with TRBJ1-5; the D gene is possibly TRBD1 (6 bases). The V end lost 4 bases, the J end lost 5 bases, and 13 bases lay between the germline ends. There are 14 residues in the CDR3. Germline CDR1 reads SGDLS; CDR2 reads YYNGEE. The CDR3 loop is CASSNRGGDQPQHF. The CDR3 bases are TGTGCCAGCAGCAATCGAGGGGGTGATCAGCCCCAGCATTTT.

V is TRBV19 and J is TRBJ2-5, with D tentatively TRBD2 (6 bases). With 1 base removed from V and 5 bases from J, the gap between germline ends came to 11 bases. The germline CDR1 and CDR2 sequences are LNHDA and SQIVND (reference sequence). CDR3 size: 14 residues. Here the CDR3 reads CASSIVGGDETQYF. DNA for the CDR3: TGTGCCAGTAGTATAGTCGGAGGGGACGAGACCCAGTACTTC.

V is TRBV27 and J is TRBJ2-2, with TRBD1 matching over 10 bases. CDR1 and CDR2 (germline): MNHEY, SMNVEV (reference sequence). J lost 8 bases, V lost 4 bases, and 4 bases had no gene match. There are 14 residues in the CDR3. CDR3 in DNA: TGTGCCAGCAGTTGGGGACAGGGGCTAGGGGAGCTGTTTTTT. Encoded protein: CASSWGQGLGELFF.

The CDR3 nucleotides are TGTGCCAGCAGTGAACCGGGAATATTTCAGCCCCAGCATTTT. Protein: CASSEPGIFQPQHF. This sequence joins TRBV6-1 and TRBJ1-5; no reliable D call. Trimming took off 2 bases at V and 6 bases at J, with 11 bases between the two ends. Germline CDR1 MNHNS, CDR2 SASEGT. This CDR3 has 14 residues.

The V and J genes are TRBV13 and TRBJ1-1; perhaps TRBD1 as D (6 bases). The CDR3 totals 15 residues. CDR1 PRHDT and CDR2 FYEKMQ come from the germline V gene (reference sequence). Deletions cut 5 bases from V and 0 bases from J, with 13 bases between. CDR3 sequence reads: CASSPWTAVNTEAFF. As DNA, the CDR3 is TGTGCCAGCAGCCCCTGGACAGCAGTGAACACTGAAGCTTTCTTT.

This sequence joins TRBV13 and TRBJ1-1; 7 bases line up with TRBD1. This CDR3 region has 13 residues. J was trimmed by 5 bases and V by 2 bases; bases with no gene match: 2. Per germline, CDR1 PRHDT and CDR2 FYEKMQ (reference sequence). CDR3 sequence (DNA): TGTGCCAGCAGCTTATCAGGGGGGACTGAAGCTTTCTTT. Residues: CASSLSGGTEAFF.

This chain links TRBV28 with TRBJ1-5, with D perhaps TRBD1 (5 bases). CDR3 length: 20 amino acids. Per the germline V gene, CDR1 is MDHEN and CDR2 is SYDVKM. V lost 6 bases and J lost 3, with 30 bases in between. The CDR3 DNA reads TGTGCCAGCAGCAAGGGATTGGTGACAGAAGTATTAGGGTCCAATCAGCCCCAGCATTTT. Its translation is CASSKGLVTEVLGSNQPQHF.

This chain connects TRBV6-6 to TRBJ1-5; tentative D call: TRBD1 (6 bases). The CDR3 sequence is 13 residues long. Germline CDR1 reads MNHNY; CDR2 reads SVGAGI (reference sequence). The V end lost 7 bases, the J end lost 7 bases, and 14 bases lay between the germline ends. CDR3 sequence: CASTTGSGQPQHF. In DNA, the CDR3 is TGTGCCAGCACCACAGGGAGCGGCCAGCCCCAGCATTTT.